The T cell receptor beta chain described here comes from a study of blood T cell repertoires in COVID-19. The sample holds a few counts of this clone. TCRdb's copy holds only in-frame clones and misses some; the assay was immunoSEQ multiplex PCR. The table has 85,000 to 90,000 clones, roughly four fifths seen once. The sequencing input was peripheral blood. The source is a woman older than 75 with acute or convalescent COVID-19.

The CDR3 bases are TGTGCCAGCAGCTTCGACAGAGCCGGGGGCCAAGAGACCCAGTACTTC. Translation gives CASSFDRAGGQETQYF. The chain links TRBV5-4 to TRBJ2-5; D might be TRBD2 (6 bases). Germline CDR1 SGHNT, CDR2 YYREEE (reference sequence). Trimming removed 2 bases at V and 1 base at J, with 15 bases between. The CDR3 is 16 amino acids.